This T cell receptor beta chain is from a study of cytomegalovirus exposure and HLA in healthy donors. Clones were sequenced by immunoSEQ multiplex PCR, and TCRdb holds only the in-frame ones, with some missing. Here the sample spans under 250,000 clones, more than 75% being singletons. V lost 6 bases and J lost 4, with 10 bases in between. CDR3 size: 13 residues. Germline loops: CDR1 LNHDA, CDR2 SQIVND (reference sequence). The TCR sequence derives from a man between 18 and 35 years old in good health and CMV-seropositive. The sample was PBMCs. The chain joins TRBV19 to TRBJ2-1; D is perhaps TRBD1 (6 bases). The CDR3 nucleotides are TGTGCCAGTAGGTCAGGGGCTTACAATGAGCAGTTCTTC. Protein product: CASRSGAYNEQFF.